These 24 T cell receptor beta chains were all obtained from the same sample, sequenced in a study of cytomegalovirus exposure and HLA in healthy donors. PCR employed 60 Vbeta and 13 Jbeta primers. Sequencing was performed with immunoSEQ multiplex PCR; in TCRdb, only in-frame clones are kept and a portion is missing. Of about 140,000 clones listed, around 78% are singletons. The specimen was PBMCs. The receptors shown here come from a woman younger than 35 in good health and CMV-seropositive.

CDR3 region: CTSSQIITQTSGGEETQYF. In nucleotides, the CDR3 is TGCACCAGCAGCCAAATAATTACGCAGACTAGCGGGGGCGAAGAGACCCAGTACTTC. The chain couples TRBV1 to TRBJ2-5; TRBD2 was called by the table and not checked on the DNA. TRBV1 has pseudogene status. The CDR3 runs 19 residues.

The CDR3 spells CASRVGTTNTGELFF. CDR3 DNA: TGTGCCAGCAGAGTAGGGACAACCAACACCGGGGAGCTGTTTTTT. The chain carries TRBV2 and TRBJ2-2, with D tentatively TRBD1 (6 bases). Germline values: CDR1 SNHLY, CDR2 FYNNEI. V lost 6 bases and J lost 2, with 13 bases in between. The CDR3 is 15 residues long.

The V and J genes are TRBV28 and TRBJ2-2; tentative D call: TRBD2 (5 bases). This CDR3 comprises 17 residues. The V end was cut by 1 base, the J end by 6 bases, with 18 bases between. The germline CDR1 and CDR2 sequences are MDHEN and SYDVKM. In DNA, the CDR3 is TGTGCCAGCAGTTTATACGGGGTAGGGAAGGTCGCCGGGGAGCTGTTTTTT. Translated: CASSLYGVGKVAGELFF.

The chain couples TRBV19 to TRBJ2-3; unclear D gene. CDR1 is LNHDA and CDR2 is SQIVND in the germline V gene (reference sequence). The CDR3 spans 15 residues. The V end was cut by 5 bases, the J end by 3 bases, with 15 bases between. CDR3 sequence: CASSPRLRFTDTQYF. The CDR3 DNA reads TGTGCCAGTAGTCCCCGACTGCGATTTACAGATACGCAGTATTTT.

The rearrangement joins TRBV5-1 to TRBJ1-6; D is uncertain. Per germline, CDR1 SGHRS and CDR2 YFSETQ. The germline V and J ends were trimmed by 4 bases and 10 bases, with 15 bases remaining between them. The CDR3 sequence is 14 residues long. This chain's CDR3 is CASSPEGFGSPLHF. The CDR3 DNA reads TGCGCCAGCAGCCCTGAGGGATTTGGGTCACCCCTCCACTTT.

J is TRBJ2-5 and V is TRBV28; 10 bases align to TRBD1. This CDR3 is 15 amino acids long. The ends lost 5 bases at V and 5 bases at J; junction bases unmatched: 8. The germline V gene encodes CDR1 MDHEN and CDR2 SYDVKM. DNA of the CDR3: TGTGCCAGCAGTAGTGACAGGGGGCACGAGGAGACCCAGTACTTC. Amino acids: CASSSDRGHEETQYF.

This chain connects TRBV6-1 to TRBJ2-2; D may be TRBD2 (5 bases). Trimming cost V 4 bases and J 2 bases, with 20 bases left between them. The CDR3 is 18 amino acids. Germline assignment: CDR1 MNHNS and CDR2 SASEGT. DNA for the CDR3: TGTGCCAGCAGTGTCGCCCCAGTGAGGGCCTCAAACACCGGGGAGCTGTTTTTT. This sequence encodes CASSVAPVRASNTGELFF.

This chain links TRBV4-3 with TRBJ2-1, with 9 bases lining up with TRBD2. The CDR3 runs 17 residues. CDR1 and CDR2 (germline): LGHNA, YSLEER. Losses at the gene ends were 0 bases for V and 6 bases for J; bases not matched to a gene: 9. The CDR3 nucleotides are TGCGCCAGCAGCCAAGATCACGGGACTAGCTGGTCCAATGAGCAGTTCTTC. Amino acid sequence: CASSQDHGTSWSNEQFF.

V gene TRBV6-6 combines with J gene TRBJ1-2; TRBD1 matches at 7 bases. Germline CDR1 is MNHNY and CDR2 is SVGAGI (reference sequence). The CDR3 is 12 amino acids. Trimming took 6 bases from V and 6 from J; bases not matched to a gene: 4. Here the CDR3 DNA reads TGTGCCAGCAGCGTAGGGGGCAATGGCTACACCTTC. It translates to CASSVGGNGYTF.

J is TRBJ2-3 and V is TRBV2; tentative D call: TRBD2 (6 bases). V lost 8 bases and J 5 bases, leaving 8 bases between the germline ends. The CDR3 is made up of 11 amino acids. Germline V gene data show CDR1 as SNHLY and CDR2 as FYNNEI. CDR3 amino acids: CASGGEDTQYF. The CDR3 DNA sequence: TGTGCCAGCGGCGGGGAAGATACGCAGTATTTT.

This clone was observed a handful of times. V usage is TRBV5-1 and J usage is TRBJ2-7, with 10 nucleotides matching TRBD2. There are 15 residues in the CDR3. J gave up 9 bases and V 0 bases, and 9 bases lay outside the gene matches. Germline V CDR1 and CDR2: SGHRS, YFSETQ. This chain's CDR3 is CASSLAAGGHNVQYF. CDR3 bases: TGCGCCAGCAGCTTGGCAGCGGGGGGGCATAATGTGCAGTACTTC.

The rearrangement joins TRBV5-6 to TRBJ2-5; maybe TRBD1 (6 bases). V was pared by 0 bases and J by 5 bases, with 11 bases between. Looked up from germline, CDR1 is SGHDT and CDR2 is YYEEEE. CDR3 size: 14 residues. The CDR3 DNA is TGTGCCAGCAGCTTGGATCAGGGGTCTGAGACCCAGTACTTC. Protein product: CASSLDQGSETQYF. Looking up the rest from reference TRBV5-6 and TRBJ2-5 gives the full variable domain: DAGVTQSPTHLIKTRGQQVTLRCSPKSGHDTVSWYQQALGQGPQFIFQYYEEEERQRGNFPDRFSGHQFPNYSSELNVNALLLGDSALYLCASSLDQGSETQYFGPGTRLLVL.

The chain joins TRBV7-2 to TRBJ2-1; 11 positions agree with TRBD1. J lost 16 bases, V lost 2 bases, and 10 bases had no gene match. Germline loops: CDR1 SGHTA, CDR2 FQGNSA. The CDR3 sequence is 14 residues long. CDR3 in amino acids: CASSLTPGQGAVFF. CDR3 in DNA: TGTGCCAGCAGCTTAACCCCCGGACAGGGGGCGGTCTTCTTC.

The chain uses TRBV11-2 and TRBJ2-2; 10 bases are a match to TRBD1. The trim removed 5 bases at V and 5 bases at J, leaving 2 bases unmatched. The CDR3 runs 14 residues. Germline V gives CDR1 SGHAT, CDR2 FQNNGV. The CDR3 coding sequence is TGTGCCAGCAGCCTGGGACAGGGGACCGGGGAGCTGTTTTTT. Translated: CASSLGQGTGELFF.

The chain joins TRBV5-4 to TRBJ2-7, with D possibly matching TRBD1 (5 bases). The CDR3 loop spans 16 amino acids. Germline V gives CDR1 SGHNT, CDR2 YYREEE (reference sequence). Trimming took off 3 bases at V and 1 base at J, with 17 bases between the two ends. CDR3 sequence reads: CASSSEPGRASYEQYF. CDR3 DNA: TGTGCCAGCAGCTCCGAGCCGGGCAGGGCTTCCTACGAGCAGTACTTC. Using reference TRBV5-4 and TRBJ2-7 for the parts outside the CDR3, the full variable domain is ETGVTQSPTHLIKTRGQQVTLRCSSQSGHNTVSWYQQALGQGPQFIFQYYREEENGRGNFPPRFSGLQFPNYSSELNVNALELDDSALYLCASSSEPGRASYEQYFGPGTRLTVT.

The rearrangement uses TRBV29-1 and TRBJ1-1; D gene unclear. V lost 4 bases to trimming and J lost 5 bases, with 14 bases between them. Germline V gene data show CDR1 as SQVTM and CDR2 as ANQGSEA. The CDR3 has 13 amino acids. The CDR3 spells CSVVPSPGTEAFF. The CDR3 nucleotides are TGCAGCGTTGTTCCCTCACCGGGGACTGAAGCTTTCTTT.

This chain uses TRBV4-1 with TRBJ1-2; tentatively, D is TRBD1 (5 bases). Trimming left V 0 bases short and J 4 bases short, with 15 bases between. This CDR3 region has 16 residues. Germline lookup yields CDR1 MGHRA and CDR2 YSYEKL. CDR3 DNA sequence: TGCGCCAGCAGCCAAGAAGGGTCAGGGTTAGTCTATGGCTACACCTTC. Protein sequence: CASSQEGSGLVYGYTF.

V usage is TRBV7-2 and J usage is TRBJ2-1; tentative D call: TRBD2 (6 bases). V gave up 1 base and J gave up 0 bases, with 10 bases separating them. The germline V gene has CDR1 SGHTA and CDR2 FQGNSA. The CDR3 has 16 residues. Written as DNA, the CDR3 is TGTGCCAGCAGCTTAGGTGCGGGGCGCTCCTACAATGAGCAGTTCTTC. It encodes CASSLGAGRSYNEQFF. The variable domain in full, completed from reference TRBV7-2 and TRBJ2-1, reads GAGVSQSPSNKVTEKGKDVELRCDPISGHTALYWYRQSLGQGLEFLIYFQGNSAPDKSGLPSDRFSAERTGGSVSTLTIQRTQQEDSAVYLCASSLGAGRSYNEQFFGPGTRLTVL.

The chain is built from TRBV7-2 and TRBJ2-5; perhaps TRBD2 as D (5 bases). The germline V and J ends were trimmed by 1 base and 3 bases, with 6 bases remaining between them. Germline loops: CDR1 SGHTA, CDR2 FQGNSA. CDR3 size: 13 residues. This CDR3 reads CASSLDGKETQYF. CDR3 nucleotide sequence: TGTGCCAGCAGCTTAGACGGGAAAGAGACCCAGTACTTC.

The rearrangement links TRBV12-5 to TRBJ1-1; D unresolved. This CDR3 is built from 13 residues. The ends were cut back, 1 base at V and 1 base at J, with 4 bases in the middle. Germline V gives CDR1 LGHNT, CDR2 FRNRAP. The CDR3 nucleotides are TGTGCTAGTGGTTTGGGAGGGAACACTGAAGCTTTCTTT. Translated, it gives CASGLGGNTEAFF.

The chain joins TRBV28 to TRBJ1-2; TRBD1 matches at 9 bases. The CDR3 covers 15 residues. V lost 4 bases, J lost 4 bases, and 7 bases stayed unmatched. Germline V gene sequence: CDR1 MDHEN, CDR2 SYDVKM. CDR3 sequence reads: CASSWGQGLGYGYTF. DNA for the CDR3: TGTGCCAGCAGTTGGGGACAGGGTTTAGGCTATGGCTACACCTTC.

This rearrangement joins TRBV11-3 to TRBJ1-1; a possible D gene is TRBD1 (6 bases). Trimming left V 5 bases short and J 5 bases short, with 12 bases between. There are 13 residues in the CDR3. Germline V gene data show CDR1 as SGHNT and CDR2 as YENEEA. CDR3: CASSQLRGTEAFF. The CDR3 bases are TGTGCCAGCAGCCAACTCAGGGGTACTGAAGCTTTCTTT.

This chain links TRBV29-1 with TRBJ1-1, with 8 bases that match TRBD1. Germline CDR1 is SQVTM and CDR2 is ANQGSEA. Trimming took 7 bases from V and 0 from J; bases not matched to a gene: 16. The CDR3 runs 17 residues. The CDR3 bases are TGCAGCGCAGACAGGGGAACTCGACCCCTCATGAACACTGAAGCTTTCTTT. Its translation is CSADRGTRPLMNTEAFF. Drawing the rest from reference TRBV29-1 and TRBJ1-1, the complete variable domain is SAVISQKPSRDICQRGTSLTIQCQVDSQVTMMFWYRQQPGQSLTLIATANQGSEATYESGFVIDKFPISRPNLTFSTLTVSNMSPEDSSIYLCSADRGTRPLMNTEAFFGQGTRLTVV.

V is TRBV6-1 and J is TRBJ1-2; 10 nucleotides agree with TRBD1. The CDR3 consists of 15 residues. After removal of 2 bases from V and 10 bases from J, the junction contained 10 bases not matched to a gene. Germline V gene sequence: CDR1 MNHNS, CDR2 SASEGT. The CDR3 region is CASSEHRTGGEDYTF. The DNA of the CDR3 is TGTGCCAGCAGTGAACATCGGACAGGGGGTGAGGACTACACCTTC.